The 22 T cell receptor beta chains presented below share a single source sample, sequenced in a study of CD8+CD57+ T cells in acquired aplastic anemia. Patients who underwent sequencing had shown CD8+CD57+ cell expansion by flow cytometry. CDR3 and TCR beta VDJ profiling relied on genomic DNA as the template. TCRdb passed the reads through MiXCR, listing each CDR3 protein once. The sample carries about 240,000 distinct CDR3 sequences, around half recorded once. Material for sequencing was sorted CD4+, CD8+, or CD8+CD57+ T cells (not recorded which) from PBMCs. The receptors shown here come from a human donor with aplastic anemia.

This clonotype was recorded at least ten times. CDR3: CASSGEAGADTQYF. The CDR3 coding sequence is TGTGCCAGCAGTGGTGAGGCCGGGGCAGATACGCAGTATTTT. The chain carries TRBV6-1 and TRBJ2-3; a weak D match, TRBD2 (5 bases). Germline V lookup: CDR1 MNHNS, CDR2 SASEGT. CDR3 size: 14 residues. The germline V and J ends were trimmed by 4 bases and 4 bases, with 12 bases remaining between them.

This chain links TRBV6-4 with TRBJ1-1, with TRBD1 matching over 7 bases. Losses at the gene ends were 0 bases for V and 3 bases for J; bases not matched to a gene: 19. The CDR3 totals 20 residues. CDR1 is MRHNA and CDR2 is SNTAGT in the germline V gene. CDR3 protein: CASSDSGNTPGQRIDTEAFF. The CDR3, as DNA: TGTGCCAGCAGTGACTCAGGGAATACACCGGGACAGAGGATTGACACTGAAGCTTTCTTT.

Notes on this clonotype: Because the CDR3 is missing its conserved closing phenylalanine or tryptophan, this is likely a read error. The chain is built from TRBV25-1 and TRBJ1-6, with 9 positions matching TRBD1. This CDR3 region has 16 residues. Trimming cost V 9 bases and J 9 bases; bases outside gene matches: 15. Per germline, CDR1 MGHDK and CDR2 SYGVNS. The CDR3 bases are TGTGCCAGAACATTCACAGGGGGCGCGATTAGTTCACCCCTCCACCTT. Protein: CARTFTGGAISSPLHL.

This clonotype has ten or more counts. CDR3 in amino acids: CASSLYRLAASSYEQYF. CDR3 sequence (DNA): TGTGCCAGCAGCTTATACAGACTAGCGGCTAGCTCCTACGAGCAGTACTTC. The chain employs TRBV7-8 and TRBJ2-7; 9 nucleotides line up with TRBD2. The CDR3 sequence is 17 residues long. Germline CDR1 is SGHVS and CDR2 is FQNEAQ. V lost 2 bases and J lost 0; bases outside the gene matches: 8.

This chain joins TRBV5-1 and TRBJ1-2; 7 bases are shared with TRBD1. The CDR3 has 11 amino acids. The V gene end was trimmed by 4 bases and the J gene end by 8 bases; junction bases not matched to a gene: 2. Germline V CDR1 and CDR2: SGHRS, YFSETQ. This chain's CDR3 is CASSHRGGYTF. The CDR3 region has the DNA TGCGCCAGCAGCCACAGGGGAGGCTACACCTTC.

This clonotype was seen many times. The V gene is TRBV19, the J gene TRBJ1-5; 8 bases agree with TRBD1. The trim removed 8 bases at V and 6 bases at J, leaving 0 bases unmatched. CDR1 is LNHDA and CDR2 is SQIVND in the germline V gene (reference sequence). This CDR3 comprises 11 residues. CDR3 sequence (DNA): TGTGCCAGTGGACAGGGTCAGCCCCAGCATTTT. Its translation: CASGQGQPQHF.

The V and J genes are TRBV9 and TRBJ1-2; possibly TRBD1 for D (6 bases). CDR3 length: 15 amino acids. Per the germline V gene, CDR1 is SGDLS and CDR2 is YYNGEE. V lost 0 bases to trimming and J lost 3 bases, with 12 bases between them. CDR3 region: CASSVADRTHYGYTF. The CDR3 region has the DNA TGTGCCAGCAGCGTAGCTGACAGGACCCACTATGGCTACACCTTC.

This clonotype was detected many times. This chain links TRBV27 with TRBJ2-5, with 7 bases fitting TRBD1. Trimming took 7 bases from V and 4 from J; bases not matched to a gene: 6. Germline-derived CDR1 and CDR2 are MNHEY and SMNVEV (reference sequence). This CDR3 is 13 amino acids long. The CDR3 DNA is TGTGCCAGCAAGACAGGGAATGGAGAGACCCAGTACTTC. This sequence encodes CASKTGNGETQYF.

This clonotype was counted many times. The CDR3 sequence is CASSLGDLGSYEQYF. CDR3 in DNA: TGTGCCAGCAGCTTGGGGGATTTGGGATCCTACGAGCAGTACTTC. This chain joins TRBV5-8 and TRBJ2-7; no clear D gene. There are 15 residues in the CDR3. Trimming pared 0 bases from V and 1 base from J, leaving 11 bases between. CDR1 SGHTS and CDR2 YDEGEE come from the germline V gene.

The V and J genes are TRBV7-9 and TRBJ1-2; TRBD1 agrees at 9 bases. The V and J ends lost 7 bases and 8 bases, in that order; junction bases with no gene match: 11. This CDR3 comprises 14 residues. Germline V gives CDR1 SEHNR, CDR2 FQNEAQ (reference sequence). This CDR3 is CASTPGTGSQGYTF. In nucleotides, the CDR3 is TGTGCCAGCACCCCAGGGACAGGGTCCCAAGGCTACACCTTC.

This clonotype was counted many times. The chain links TRBV9 to TRBJ1-1; 7 bases match TRBD1. Germline V lookup: CDR1 SGDLS, CDR2 YYNGEE. CDR3 length: 14 residues. V gave up 4 bases and J gave up 2 bases; unmatched junction bases: 5. The CDR3 here is CASSTTGSNTEAFF. CDR3 in DNA: TGTGCCAGCAGCACGACAGGGTCTAACACTGAAGCTTTCTTT.

The gene calls are TRBV7-9 and TRBJ2-5, with a possible D match to TRBD2 (6 bases). Germline values: CDR1 SEHNR, CDR2 FQNEAQ (reference sequence). With 5 bases removed from V and 4 bases from J, the gap between germline ends came to 14 bases. The CDR3 length is 14 residues. The CDR3, as DNA: TGTGCCAGCAGCCCAACGGACTACGGAGAGACCCAGTACTTC. Its protein is CASSPTDYGETQYF.

This clonotype was picked up a small number of times. V and J are TRBV20-1 and TRBJ2-7, with D possibly TRBD2 on 6 matching bases. Trimming left V 3 bases short and J 5 bases short, with 20 bases between. The CDR3 loop spans 15 amino acids. Germline V gene data show CDR1 as DFQATT and CDR2 as SNEGSKA (reference sequence). The CDR3 DNA follows: TGCAGTGCTAGGTACTTGGAGGGAGCGATGAACGAGCAGTACTTC. This translates into CSARYLEGAMNEQYF.

This CDR3 is CATAGTGGSTEAFF. The DNA of the CDR3 is TGTGCCACTGCCGGGACAGGGGGTTCCACTGAAGCTTTCTTT. This chain uses TRBV15 with TRBJ1-1; 11 bases map to TRBD1. V trimming: 9 bases; J trimming: 4 bases; junction bases outside the gene matches: 7. The CDR3 spans 14 residues. Germline-derived CDR1 and CDR2 are LNHNV and YYDKDF (reference sequence).

This clonotype was found once. A read error is possible here, since a much larger clone lies one base away. The V and J genes are TRBV27 and TRBJ2-3; TRBD1 matches at 9 bases. The CDR3 sequence is 15 residues long. Germline values: CDR1 MNHEY, CDR2 SMNVEV (reference sequence). With 4 bases clipped from V and 2 bases from J, the junction kept 4 bases outside the gene matches. Here the CDR3 reads CASSSGTGNTDTQYF. Here the CDR3 DNA reads TGTGCCAGCAGTTCGGGGACAGGGAACACAGATACGCAGTATTTT.

Points on this clonotype: This may be a read error, as it is one base from a much larger clone. The rearrangement links TRBV4-3 to TRBJ2-7; 10 nucleotides line up with TRBD1. Per germline, CDR1 LGHNA and CDR2 YSLEER. The ends lost 1 base at V and 6 bases at J; junction bases unmatched: 3. This CDR3 is 14 amino acids long. In DNA, the CDR3 is TGCGCCAGCAGCCAAGGGACAGGGGGTTGCGAGCAGTACTTC. Protein sequence: CASSQGTGGCEQYF.

The rearrangement joins TRBV29-1 to TRBJ2-7; D is unclear. The CDR3 has 13 residues. The germline CDR1 and CDR2 sequences are SQVTM and ANQGSEA. Trimming took off 0 bases at V and 7 bases at J, with 13 bases between the two ends. The CDR3 protein is CSVEDGSGREQYF. The CDR3 bases are TGCAGCGTTGAAGACGGGTCGGGTAGGGAGCAGTACTTC.

This clonotype rates as medium-sized. The rearrangement uses TRBV20-1 and TRBJ1-5, with D uncertain. Germline assignment: CDR1 DFQATT and CDR2 SNEGSKA (reference sequence). The V and J ends lost 0 bases and 3 bases respectively, with 12 bases between them. CDR3 size: 15 residues. CDR3 coding DNA: TGCAGTGCTAGAGATATAGGGCCAGACAATCAGCCCCAGCATTTT. This codes for CSARDIGPDNQPQHF.

This clonotype has a handful of counts. The CDR3 nucleotides are TGTGCCAGCATCGATAGGGACAGGACTACCTACGAGCAGTACTTC. It specifies CASIDRDRTTYEQYF. The chain recombines TRBV28 with TRBJ2-7, with 8 bases fitting TRBD1. J gave up 2 bases and V 7 bases, and 10 bases lay outside the gene matches. Germline V gene lookup returns CDR1 MDHEN and CDR2 SYDVKM. This CDR3 spans 15 amino acids.

V and J are TRBV7-9 and TRBJ2-7; TRBD1 might be the D (5 bases). Germline-derived CDR1 and CDR2 are SEHNR and FQNEAQ (reference sequence). The CDR3 consists of 11 residues. Trimming left V 2 bases short and J 7 bases short, with 6 bases between. The CDR3 reads CASSLSGEQYF. CDR3 nucleotide sequence: TGTGCCAGCAGCTTATCAGGGGAGCAGTACTTC.

The chain employs TRBV20-1 and TRBJ2-3, with D perhaps matching TRBD2 (6 bases). CDR1 DFQATT and CDR2 SNEGSKA come from the germline V gene (reference sequence). The CDR3 spans 10 residues. The CDR3 loop is CSGGGDTQYF. CDR3 DNA: TGCAGCGGGGGTGGCGATACGCAGTATTTT.

This clonotype was recorded at least ten times. The chain combines TRBV10-3 with TRBJ2-7; D may be TRBD2 (5 bases). Between the trimmed V and J ends, which lost 0 bases and 2 bases, there was a span of 17 bases. Germline V gene data show CDR1 as ENHRY and CDR2 as SYGVKD. The CDR3 is 17 residues long. The CDR3 protein is CAISESSGPTSPYEQYF. CDR3 DNA: TGTGCCATCAGTGAGTCGAGCGGCCCCACAAGTCCCTACGAGCAGTACTTC.